The 23 T cell receptor beta chains given below trace back to one sample, sequenced in a study of blood T cell repertoires in COVID-19. Only in-frame clones appear in the TCRdb table, and some are missing; sequencing was by immunoSEQ multiplex PCR. The top ten clones hold 3.2% of a sample with about half a million clones, over 75% of them seen once. Sequenced input: peripheral blood. The receptors here all came from a human donor in a cohort sampled during active COVID-19.

V is TRBV4-2 and J is TRBJ2-7; no clear D gene. The CDR3 consists of 13 residues. Germline V gene sequence: CDR1 LGHNA, CDR2 YNFKEQ. Between the trimmed V and J ends, which lost 8 bases and 9 bases, there was a span of 20 bases. The CDR3 reads CASAQTPAETQYF. For the CDR3, the DNA is TGTGCCAGCGCCCAAACCCCGGCGGAGACGCAGTACTTC.

The genes are TRBV12-3 or TRBV12-4 and TRBJ1-2; TRBD1 matches 7 bases. Trimming at V came to 4 bases and at J to 3 bases, leaving 2 bases not matched to a gene. This CDR3 is 13 amino acids long. CDR3 nucleotide sequence: TGTGCCAGCAGTTCGGGACAGTACTATGGCTACACCTTC. It specifies CASSSGQYYGYTF.

The chain couples TRBV7-3 to TRBJ2-5; 14 bases align to TRBD2. Trimming cost V 5 bases and J 3 bases; bases outside gene matches: 8. This CDR3 comprises 17 residues. CDR1 and CDR2 (germline): SGHTA, FQGTGA. CDR3 residues: CASSLNPGLAGEETQYF. The CDR3 DNA sequence: TGTGCCAGCAGCCTAAACCCGGGACTAGCGGGAGAAGAGACCCAGTACTTC.

The chain is built from TRBV9 and TRBJ2-3; TRBD2 matches at 9 bases. This CDR3 spans 16 amino acids. Germline V gene data show CDR1 as SGDLS and CDR2 as YYNGEE. Germline trimming cut 4 bases from V and 2 bases from J; bases unmatched to any gene: 8. CDR3 bases: TGTGCCAGCAGCCCGGGTGCTAGCGGGGCCACAGATACGCAGTATTTT. Translating it yields CASSPGASGATDTQYF. The whole variable domain, remainder taken from reference TRBV9 and TRBJ2-3, is DSGVTQTPKHLITATGQRVTLRCSPRSGDLSVYWYQQSLDQGLQFLIQYYNGEERAKGNILERFSAQQFPDLHSELNLSSLELGDSALYFCASSPGASGATDTQYFGPGTRLTVL.

V is TRBV5-4 and J is TRBJ1-1; TRBD1 matches 9 bases. The CDR3 runs 14 residues. Germline V gene data show CDR1 as SGHNT and CDR2 as YYREEE (reference sequence). V trimming: 7 bases; J trimming: 5 bases; junction bases outside the gene matches: 9. CDR3 DNA: TGTGCCAGCCTTGTACAGGGGGCAAAGACTGAAGCTTTCTTT. Its protein is CASLVQGAKTEAFF.

The chain recombines TRBV29-1 with TRBJ1-4; 7 bases match TRBD1. The germline V gene has CDR1 SQVTM and CDR2 ANQGSEA. V lost 3 bases and J lost 7; bases outside the gene matches: 2. CDR3 length equals 12 residues. The CDR3 bases are TGCAGCGTTGAGTCAGGGGGTGAAAAACTGTTTTTT. Its protein product is CSVESGGEKLFF.

This clone was detected once. The chain couples TRBV12-3 or TRBV12-4 to TRBJ2-7; 7 bases agree with TRBD1. With 4 bases clipped from V and 0 bases from J, the junction kept 0 bases outside the gene matches. The CDR3 consists of 13 residues. CDR3 sequence: CASSWDSSYEQYF. In DNA, the CDR3 is TGTGCCAGCAGTTGGGACAGCTCCTACGAGCAGTACTTC.

This sequence joins TRBV29-1 and TRBJ2-3; TRBD1 agrees at 8 bases. Germline V gene sequence: CDR1 SQVTM, CDR2 ANQGSEA. Germline trimming cut 5 bases from V and 3 bases from J; bases unmatched to any gene: 4. This CDR3 region has 13 residues. CDR3 residues: CSVRQGATDTQYF. The CDR3 coding sequence is TGCAGCGTTCGGCAGGGGGCAACAGATACGCAGTATTTT.

This sequence joins TRBV7-9 and TRBJ2-5, with D possibly TRBD2 on 7 matching bases. The length of the CDR3 is 15 residues. CDR1 SEHNR and CDR2 FQNEAQ come from the germline V gene (reference sequence). Deletions cut 7 bases from V and 5 bases from J, with 20 bases between. The DNA for the CDR3 is TGTGCCAGCACCCAAGGGGGGGAGGCGTGGGAGACCCAGTACTTC. Translated, it gives CASTQGGEAWETQYF.

This clone has a single count. The V call is TRBV7-3, the J call TRBJ1-1; 7 nucleotides line up with TRBD1. This CDR3 spans 14 amino acids. Germline V gene lookup returns CDR1 SGHTA and CDR2 FQGTGA. V lost 4 bases to trimming and J lost 3 bases; unmatched junction nucleotides: 5. For the CDR3, the DNA is TGTGCCAGCAGCTCCCAGGGGGTTCACACTGAAGCTTTCTTT. This gives the protein CASSSQGVHTEAFF.

About this clone: Other DNA sequences in this specimen translate into the identical CDR3. The chain uses TRBV7-6 and TRBJ1-3; D is unclear. V lost 0 bases and J lost 0, with 9 bases in between. In germline, CDR1 is SGHVS, CDR2 FNYEAQ. This CDR3 has 16 amino acids. CDR3 region: CASSLARQHSGNTIYF. The CDR3 coding sequence is TGTGCCAGCAGCTTAGCGCGGCAGCACTCTGGAAACACCATATATTTT.

The gene calls are TRBV30 and TRBJ2-7; perhaps TRBD2 as D (6 bases). This CDR3 has 14 amino acids. Trimming pared 3 bases from V and 5 bases from J, leaving 17 bases between. Germline loops: CDR1 GTSNPN, CDR2 SVGIG (reference sequence). CDR3 in DNA: TGTGCCTGGAGCGAGCCGGGAGTTGTTAACGAGCAGTACTTC. Its translation is CAWSEPGVVNEQYF.

The chain links TRBV7-9 to TRBJ2-3; tentatively, D is TRBD1 (6 bases). Trimming stripped 3 bases from V and 2 bases from J, with 9 bases between. Germline V gives CDR1 SEHNR, CDR2 FQNEAQ (reference sequence). This CDR3 has 14 residues. CDR3 nucleotide sequence: TGTGCCAGCAGCTTGGGGGCATACACAGATACGCAGTATTTT. Translated: CASSLGAYTDTQYF.

V gene TRBV7-9 combines with J gene TRBJ2-3; TRBD2 agrees at 10 bases. The CDR3 loop spans 18 amino acids. Germline CDR1 is SEHNR and CDR2 is FQNEAQ (reference sequence). With 4 bases clipped from V and 0 bases from J, the junction kept 10 bases outside the gene matches. The CDR3 sequence: CASSYLAGDLQSTDTQYF. CDR3 DNA sequence: TGTGCCAGCAGCTACCTAGCGGGAGACCTTCAGAGCACAGATACGCAGTATTTT.

The gene calls are TRBV5-1 and TRBJ2-7; D not resolved. Trimming removed 4 bases at V and 1 base at J, with 18 bases between. The germline V gene encodes CDR1 SGHRS and CDR2 YFSETQ. This CDR3 region has 16 residues. CDR3 loop: CASSPQQALRSYEQYF. In DNA form, the CDR3 reads TGCGCCAGCAGCCCCCAACAAGCGCTGAGGTCCTACGAGCAGTACTTC.

V and J are TRBV6-4 and TRBJ2-1; 10 bases match TRBD2. The CDR3 length is 15 residues. The V gene's germline CDR1 is MRHNA and CDR2 SNTAGT. V lost 2 bases to trimming and J lost 8 bases; unmatched junction nucleotides: 6. The CDR3 nucleotides are TGTGCCAGCAGTGACAGGGGACTAGCGTCGGATGAGCAGTTCTTC. Translation: CASSDRGLASDEQFF.

The chain couples TRBV6-5 to TRBJ1-1, with D perhaps TRBD1 (6 bases). V gave up 5 bases and J gave up 4 bases, with 14 bases separating them. The CDR3 spans 14 residues. Germline CDR1 MNHEY, CDR2 SVGAGI. The CDR3 region is CASSMRGAPTEAFF. DNA of the CDR3: TGTGCCAGCAGTATGCGGGGGGCGCCCACTGAAGCTTTCTTT.

This chain uses TRBV21-1 with TRBJ1-5. TRBV21-1 is noted as a pseudogene. This CDR3 has 16 amino acids. The CDR3, as DNA: TGTGCCAGCAGCAAAGCGTTGAGGGAGAGGGATCAGCCCCAGCATTTT. The encoded protein is CASSKALRERDQPQHF.

The chain combines TRBV11-1 with TRBJ2-5; 7 nucleotides match TRBD1. This CDR3 contains 15 residues. With 5 bases clipped from V and 0 bases from J, the junction kept 6 bases outside the gene matches. CDR1 is SGHAT, CDR2 FQDESV, per germline (reference sequence). For the CDR3, the DNA is TGTGCCAGCAGCCCCCGACAGGGCAACCAAGAGACCCAGTACTTC. This encodes CASSPRQGNQETQYF.

The V gene is TRBV3-1 (or the pseudogene TRBV3-2), the J gene TRBJ2-5; possibly TRBD2 for D (6 bases). Germline loops: CDR1 LGHDT, CDR2 YNNKEL (reference sequence). V was pared by 4 bases and J by 5 bases, with 11 bases between. The CDR3 length is 13 residues. For the CDR3, the DNA is TGTGCCAGCAGCCGAGGCCGGGGGGAGACCCAGTACTTC. Translation gives CASSRGRGETQYF.

J is TRBJ1-1 and V is TRBV3-1 (or the pseudogene TRBV3-2), with D possibly matching TRBD1 (5 bases). The CDR3 runs to 17 residues. Trimming removed 3 bases from V and 5 bases from J, with 22 bases in between. CDR1 is LGHDT, CDR2 YNNKEL, per germline (reference sequence). CDR3 in DNA: TGTGCCAGCAGCCACCACGGGGGGGGATCCGAGGGAACTGAAGCTTTCTTT. Protein: CASSHHGGGSEGTEAFF.

The chain joins TRBV11-2 to TRBJ2-1; D unclear. The CDR3 extends over 15 amino acids. Trimming removed 2 bases at V and 3 bases at J, with 11 bases between. Germline V lookup: CDR1 SGHAT, CDR2 FQNNGV. CDR3 region: CASSLSTNRYNEQFF. In DNA, the CDR3 is TGTGCCAGCAGCTTATCCACAAACCGCTACAATGAGCAGTTCTTC.

This sequence joins TRBV5-1 and TRBJ2-1; 15 nucleotides line up with TRBD2. The CDR3 runs to 17 residues. The germline V gene has CDR1 SGHRS and CDR2 YFSETQ. V shed 4 bases and J 6 bases; nucleotides not matched to a gene: 8. CDR3 sequence: CASSLGLAGGTGNEQFF. The CDR3 DNA is TGCGCCAGCAGCCTTGGACTAGCGGGAGGGACGGGCAATGAGCAGTTCTTC.